These 5 T cell receptor beta chains originate from one sample sequenced in a study of metastatic and nonmetastatic thyroid tumors. The entire patient cohort was treatment-naive prior to thyroid surgery. TCRdb reassembled clones from the PCR reads with MiXCR. The sample includes 5,400 or so clones, over 35% of them seen just once. Sequences were obtained from adjacent normal tissue. These receptors all stem from a female donor with papillary thyroid cancer or a benign thyroid nodule (not recorded which). Some clones in this sample may be carry-over from other donors' samples.

The CDR3 here is CASSSSWGAGELFF. Here the CDR3 DNA reads TGTGCCAGCAGTTCTAGCTGGGGGGCCGGGGAGCTGTTTTTT. The chain joins TRBV12-3 or TRBV12-4 to TRBJ2-2, with D possibly matching TRBD2 (6 bases). The CDR3 sequence is 14 residues long. V was pared by 4 bases and J by 6 bases, with 12 bases between.

The gene calls are TRBV3-1 and TRBJ1-5; D gene uncertain. CDR1 LGHDT and CDR2 YNNKEL come from the germline V gene (reference sequence). The CDR3 covers 11 residues. V shed 1 base and J shed 12 bases, with 7 bases lying between them. CDR3 residues: CASSQAGFQHF. CDR3 nucleotides: TGTGCCAGCAGCCAAGCCGGGTTCCAGCATTTT.

This clone has more than one count but fewer than ten. This chain connects TRBV15 to TRBJ1-2, with D tentatively TRBD1 (5 bases). V was clipped by 0 bases and J by 5 bases, with 13 bases between them. The CDR3 is 15 residues long. Germline CDR1 and CDR2: LNHNV and YYDKDF (reference sequence). The CDR3 DNA follows: TGTGCCACCAGCAGAGATCGAGAAGGGGCTTATGGCTACACCTTC. It yields the protein CATSRDREGAYGYTF.

The chain joins TRBV2 to TRBJ1-5; D ambiguous. Germline CDR1 is SNHLY and CDR2 is FYNNEI. The CDR3 runs 13 residues. Trimming removed 6 bases at V and 6 bases at J, with 12 bases between. The CDR3 DNA reads TGTGCCAGCAGAGAGGGTGGGAGTCAGCCCCAGCATTTT. Translating gives CASREGGSQPQHF.

This clone was found a few times. The chain links TRBV30 to TRBJ1-1; the D is unclear. CDR1 and CDR2 (germline): GTSNPN, SVGIG (reference sequence). The V end was cut by 5 bases, the J end by 1 base, with 8 bases between. The CDR3 loop spans 12 amino acids. CDR3 DNA sequence: TGTGCCTGGTGGGTCCGGAACACTGAAGCTTTCTTT. This sequence encodes CAWWVRNTEAFF.